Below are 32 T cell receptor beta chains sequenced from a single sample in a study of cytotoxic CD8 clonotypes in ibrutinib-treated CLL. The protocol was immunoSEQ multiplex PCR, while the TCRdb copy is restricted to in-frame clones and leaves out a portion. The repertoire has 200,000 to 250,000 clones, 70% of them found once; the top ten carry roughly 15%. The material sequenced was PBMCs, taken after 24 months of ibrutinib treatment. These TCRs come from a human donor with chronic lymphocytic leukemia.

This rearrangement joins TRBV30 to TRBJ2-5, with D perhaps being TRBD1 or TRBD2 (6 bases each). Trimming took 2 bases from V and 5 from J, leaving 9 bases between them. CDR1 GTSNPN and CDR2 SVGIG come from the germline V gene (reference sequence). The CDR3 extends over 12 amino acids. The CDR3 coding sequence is TGTGCCTGGAGTTTAGGGGGGGAGACCCAGTACTTC. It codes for CAWSLGGETQYF.

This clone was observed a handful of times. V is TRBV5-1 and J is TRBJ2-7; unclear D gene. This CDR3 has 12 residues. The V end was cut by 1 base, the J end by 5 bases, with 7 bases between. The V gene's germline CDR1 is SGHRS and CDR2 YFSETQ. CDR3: CASSLKAHEQYF. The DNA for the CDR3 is TGCGCCAGCAGCTTGAAAGCCCACGAGCAGTACTTC.

This CDR3 reads CAISESIGQQPQHF. The CDR3 region has the DNA TGTGCCATCAGTGAGTCGATTGGCCAACAGCCCCAGCATTTT. The genes are TRBV10-3 and TRBJ1-5; D is undetermined. V lost 0 bases and J lost 7, with 10 bases in between. From germline, CDR1 is ENHRY and CDR2 SYGVKD. The CDR3 consists of 14 residues.

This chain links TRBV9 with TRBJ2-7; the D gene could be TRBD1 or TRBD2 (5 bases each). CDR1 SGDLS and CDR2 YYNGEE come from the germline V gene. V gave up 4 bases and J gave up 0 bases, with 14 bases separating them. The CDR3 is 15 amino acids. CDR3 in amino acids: CASSFRGEISYEQYF. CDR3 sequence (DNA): TGTGCCAGCAGCTTCAGAGGGGAAATCTCCTACGAGCAGTACTTC.

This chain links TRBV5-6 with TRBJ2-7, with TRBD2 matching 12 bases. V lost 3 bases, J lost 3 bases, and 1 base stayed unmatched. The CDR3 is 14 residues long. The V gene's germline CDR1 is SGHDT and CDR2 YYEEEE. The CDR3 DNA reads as TGTGCCAGCAGCTCGACTAGCGGGAGCTACGAGCAGTACTTC. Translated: CASSSTSGSYEQYF.

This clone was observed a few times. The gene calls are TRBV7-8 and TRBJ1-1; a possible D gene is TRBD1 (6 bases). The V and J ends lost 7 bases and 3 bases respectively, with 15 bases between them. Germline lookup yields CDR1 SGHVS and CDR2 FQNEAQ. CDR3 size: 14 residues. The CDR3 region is CASTGRQDHTEAFF. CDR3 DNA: TGTGCCAGCACCGGGAGACAGGATCACACTGAAGCTTTCTTT.

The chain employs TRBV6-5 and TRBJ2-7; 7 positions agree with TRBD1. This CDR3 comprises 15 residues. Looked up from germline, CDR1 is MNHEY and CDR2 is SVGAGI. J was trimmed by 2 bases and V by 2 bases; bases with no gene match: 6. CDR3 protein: CASSYQGTATYEQYF. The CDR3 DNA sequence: TGTGCCAGCAGTTACCAAGGGACAGCAACCTACGAGCAGTACTTC.

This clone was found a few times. The CDR3 region has the DNA TGTGCCAGCAGCTCGCGGGCGAACACCGGGGAGCTGTTTTTT. As protein: CASSSRANTGELFF. V usage is TRBV7-9 and J usage is TRBJ2-2; perhaps TRBD2 as D (5 bases). With 4 bases removed from V and 0 bases from J, the gap between germline ends came to 6 bases. The CDR3 is made up of 14 amino acids. Germline assignment: CDR1 SEHNR and CDR2 FQNEAQ (reference sequence).

CDR3 sequence (DNA): TGCGCCAGCAGCTCCGGACAGGGACGCGAAAAACTGTTTTTT. Its protein product is CASSSGQGREKLFF. The chain uses TRBV5-1 and TRBJ1-4; 8 bases line up with TRBD1. This CDR3 contains 14 residues. After removal of 3 bases from V and 8 bases from J, the junction contained 6 bases not matched to a gene. The germline V gene encodes CDR1 SGHRS and CDR2 YFSETQ.

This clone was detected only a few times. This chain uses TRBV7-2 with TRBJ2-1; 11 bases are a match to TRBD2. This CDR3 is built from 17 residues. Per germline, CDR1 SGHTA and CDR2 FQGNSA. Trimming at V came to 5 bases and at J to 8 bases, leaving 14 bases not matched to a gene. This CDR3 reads CASSQPISGRAVDEQFF. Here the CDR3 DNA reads TGTGCCAGCAGCCAGCCCATTAGCGGGAGGGCCGTGGATGAGCAGTTCTTC.

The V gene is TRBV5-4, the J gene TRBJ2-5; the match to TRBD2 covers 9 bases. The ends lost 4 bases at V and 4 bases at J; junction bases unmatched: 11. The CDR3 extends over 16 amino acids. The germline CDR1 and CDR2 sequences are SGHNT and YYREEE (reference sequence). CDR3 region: CASSADSGSRLETQYF. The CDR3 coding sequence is TGTGCCAGCAGCGCGGATAGCGGGAGCAGGCTAGAGACCCAGTACTTC.

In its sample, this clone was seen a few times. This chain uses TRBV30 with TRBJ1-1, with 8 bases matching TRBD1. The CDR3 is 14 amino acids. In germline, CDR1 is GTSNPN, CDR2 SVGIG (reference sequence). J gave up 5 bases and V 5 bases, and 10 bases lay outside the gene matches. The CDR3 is CAWVKDRVDTEAFF. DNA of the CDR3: TGTGCCTGGGTTAAGGACAGGGTTGATACTGAAGCTTTCTTT.

CDR3 bases: TGTGCCAGCCCGGCTGACTCTGGAAACACCATATATTTT. Translating it yields CASPADSGNTIYF. V gene TRBV28 combines with J gene TRBJ1-3; D is undetermined. This CDR3 comprises 13 residues. Germline values: CDR1 MDHEN, CDR2 SYDVKM. Between the trimmed V and J ends, which lost 8 bases and 0 bases, there was a span of 8 bases.

CDR3 in DNA: TGTGCCAGCAGCTTAGAATTTAACTATGGCTACACCTTC. Encoded protein: CASSLEFNYGYTF. V usage is TRBV7-2 and J usage is TRBJ1-2, with D unclear. Germline CDR1 reads SGHTA; CDR2 reads FQGNSA. V was trimmed by 1 base and J by 1 base, leaving 4 bases between them. CDR3 size: 13 residues.

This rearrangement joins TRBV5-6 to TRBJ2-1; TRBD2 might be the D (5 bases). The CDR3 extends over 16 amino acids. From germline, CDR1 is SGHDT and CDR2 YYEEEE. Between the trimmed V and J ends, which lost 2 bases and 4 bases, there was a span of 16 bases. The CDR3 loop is CASSFFVSGKYNEQFF. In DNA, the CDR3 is TGTGCCAGCAGCTTCTTCGTGAGCGGTAAATACAATGAGCAGTTCTTC.

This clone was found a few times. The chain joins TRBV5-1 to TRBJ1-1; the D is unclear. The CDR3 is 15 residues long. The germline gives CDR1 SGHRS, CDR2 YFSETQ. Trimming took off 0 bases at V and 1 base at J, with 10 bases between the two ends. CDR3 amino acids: CASSLELGKNTEAFF. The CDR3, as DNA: TGCGCCAGCAGCTTGGAGTTGGGGAAGAACACTGAAGCTTTCTTT.

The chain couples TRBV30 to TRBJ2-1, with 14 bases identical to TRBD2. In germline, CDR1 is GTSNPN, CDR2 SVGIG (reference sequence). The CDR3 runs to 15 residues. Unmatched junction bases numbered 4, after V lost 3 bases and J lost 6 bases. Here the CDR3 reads CAWRGLAGGSNEQFF. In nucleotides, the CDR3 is TGTGCCTGGAGAGGACTAGCGGGAGGATCCAATGAGCAGTTCTTC.

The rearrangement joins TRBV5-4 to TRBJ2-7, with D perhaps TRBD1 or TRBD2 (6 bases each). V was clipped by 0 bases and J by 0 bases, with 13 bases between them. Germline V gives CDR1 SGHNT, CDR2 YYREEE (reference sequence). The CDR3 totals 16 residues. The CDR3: CASSLDGGRVSYEQYF. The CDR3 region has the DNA TGTGCCAGCAGCTTGGATGGGGGGCGCGTCTCCTACGAGCAGTACTTC.

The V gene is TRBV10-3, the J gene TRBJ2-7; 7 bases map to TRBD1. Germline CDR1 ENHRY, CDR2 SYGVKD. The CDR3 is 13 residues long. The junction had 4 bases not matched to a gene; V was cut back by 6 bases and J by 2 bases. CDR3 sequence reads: CAISRDRAYEQYF. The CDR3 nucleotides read TGTGCCATCAGCCGGGACAGAGCCTACGAGCAGTACTTC.

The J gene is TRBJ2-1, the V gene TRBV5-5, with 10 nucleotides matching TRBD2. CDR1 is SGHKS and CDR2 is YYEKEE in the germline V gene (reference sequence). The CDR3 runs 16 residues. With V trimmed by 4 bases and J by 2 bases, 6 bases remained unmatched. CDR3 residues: CASSPSLAGAYNEQFF. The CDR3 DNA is TGTGCCAGCAGCCCCTCCCTAGCGGGAGCCTACAATGAGCAGTTCTTC.

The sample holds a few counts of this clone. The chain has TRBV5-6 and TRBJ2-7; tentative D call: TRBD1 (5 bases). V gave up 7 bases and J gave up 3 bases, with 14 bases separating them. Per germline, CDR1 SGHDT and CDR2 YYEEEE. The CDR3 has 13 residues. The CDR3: CASSRVDLYEQYF. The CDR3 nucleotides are TGTGCCAGCTCCAGGGTTGATCTCTACGAGCAGTACTTC.

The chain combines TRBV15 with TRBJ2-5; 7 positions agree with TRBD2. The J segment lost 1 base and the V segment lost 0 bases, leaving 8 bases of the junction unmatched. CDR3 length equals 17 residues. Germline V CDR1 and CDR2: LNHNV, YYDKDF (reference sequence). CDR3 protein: CATSRDLSGGTQETQYF. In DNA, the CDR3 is TGTGCCACCAGCAGAGACCTTTCGGGGGGAACCCAAGAGACCCAGTACTTC.

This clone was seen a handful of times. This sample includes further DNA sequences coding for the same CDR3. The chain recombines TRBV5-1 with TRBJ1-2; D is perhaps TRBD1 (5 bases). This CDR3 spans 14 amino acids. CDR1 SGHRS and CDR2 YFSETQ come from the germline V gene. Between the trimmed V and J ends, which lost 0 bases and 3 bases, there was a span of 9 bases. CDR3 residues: CASSLGVGDYGYTF. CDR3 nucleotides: TGCGCCAGCAGCTTGGGTGTAGGGGACTATGGCTACACCTTC.

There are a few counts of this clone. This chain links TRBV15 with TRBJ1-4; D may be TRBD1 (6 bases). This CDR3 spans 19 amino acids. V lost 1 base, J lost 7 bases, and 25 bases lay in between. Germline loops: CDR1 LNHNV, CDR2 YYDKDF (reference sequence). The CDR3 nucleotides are TGTGCCACCAGCAGAGGGGCAGGGGCGTTAGGGAGCGTCGGTGAAAAACTGTTTTTT. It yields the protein CATSRGAGALGSVGEKLFF.

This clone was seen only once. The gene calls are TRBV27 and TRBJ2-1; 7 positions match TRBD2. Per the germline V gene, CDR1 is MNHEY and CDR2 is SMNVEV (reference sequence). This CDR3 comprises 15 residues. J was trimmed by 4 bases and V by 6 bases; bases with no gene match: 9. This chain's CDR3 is CASRLAGDSYNEQFF. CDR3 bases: TGTGCCAGCAGGTTAGCGGGTGACTCTTACAATGAGCAGTTCTTC.

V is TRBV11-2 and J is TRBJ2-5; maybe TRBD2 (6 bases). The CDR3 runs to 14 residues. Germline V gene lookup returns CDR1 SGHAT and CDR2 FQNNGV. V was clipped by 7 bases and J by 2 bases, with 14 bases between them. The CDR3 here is CASIPSSVQETQYF. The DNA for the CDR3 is TGTGCCAGCATACCTTCTAGCGTGCAAGAGACCCAGTACTTC.

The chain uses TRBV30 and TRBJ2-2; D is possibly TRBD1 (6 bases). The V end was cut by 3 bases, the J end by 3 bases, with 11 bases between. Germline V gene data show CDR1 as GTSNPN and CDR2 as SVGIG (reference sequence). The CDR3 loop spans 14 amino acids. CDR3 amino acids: CAWRDSVYTGELFF. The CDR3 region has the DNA TGTGCCTGGAGGGACAGCGTCTACACCGGGGAGCTGTTTTTT.

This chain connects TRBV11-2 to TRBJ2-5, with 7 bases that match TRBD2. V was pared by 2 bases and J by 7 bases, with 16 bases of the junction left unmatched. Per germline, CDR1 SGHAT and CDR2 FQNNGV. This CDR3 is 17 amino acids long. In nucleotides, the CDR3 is TGTGCCAGCAGCTTACGATCTCTGGGCGGGAGACTAGGGACCCAGTACTTC. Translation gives CASSLRSLGGRLGTQYF.

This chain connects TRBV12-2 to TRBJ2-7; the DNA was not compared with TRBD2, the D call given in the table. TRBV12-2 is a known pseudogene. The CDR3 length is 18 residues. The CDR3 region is CASRLAEGAGRVSYEQYF. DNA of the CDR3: TGTGCAAGTCGCTTAGCGGAAGGAGCGGGAAGAGTATCCTACGAGCAGTACTTC.

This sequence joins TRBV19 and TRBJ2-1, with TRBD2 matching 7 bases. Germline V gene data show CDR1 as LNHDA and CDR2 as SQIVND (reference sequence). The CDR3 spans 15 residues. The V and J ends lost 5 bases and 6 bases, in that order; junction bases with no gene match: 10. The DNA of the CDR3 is TGTGCCAGTAGTCGCGGGAGCCTTACTCCCAATGAGCAGTTCTTC. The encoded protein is CASSRGSLTPNEQFF.

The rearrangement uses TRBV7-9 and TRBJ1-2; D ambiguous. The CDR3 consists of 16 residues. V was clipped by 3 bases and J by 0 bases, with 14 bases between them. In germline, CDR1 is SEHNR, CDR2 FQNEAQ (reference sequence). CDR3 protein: CASSLEWAQTNYGYTF. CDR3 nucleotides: TGTGCCAGCAGCTTGGAATGGGCCCAGACTAACTATGGCTACACCTTC.

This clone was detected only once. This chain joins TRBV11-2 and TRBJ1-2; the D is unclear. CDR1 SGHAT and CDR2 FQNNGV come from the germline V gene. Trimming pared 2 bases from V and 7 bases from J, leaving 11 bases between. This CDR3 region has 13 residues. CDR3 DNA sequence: TGTGCCAGCAGCTTAACGAGGGAGTCTGGCTACACCTTC. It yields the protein CASSLTRESGYTF. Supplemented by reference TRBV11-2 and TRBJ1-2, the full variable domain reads EAGVAQSPRYKIIEKRQSVAFWCNPISGHATLYWYQQILGQGPKLLIQFQNNGVVDDSQLPKDRFSAERLKGVDSTLKIQPAKLEDSAVYLCASSLTRESGYTFGSGTRLTVV.